The 29 T cell receptor beta chains below all came from one sample that was sequenced in a study of response to subunit inactivated influenza vaccine. TCRdb re-called the RT-PCR reads through MiXCR, storing one row per CDR3 protein. The sample gives 160,000 or so distinct CDR3 sequences, roughly a tenth of which show up once; under 15% is in the top ten. The specimen comprised non-naive T cells sorted from PBMCs, sampled roughly 48 days after vaccination. These receptors all come from a man in his fifties or sixties who received an inactivated influenza vaccine.

J is TRBJ1-1 and V is TRBV4-3, with D hard to call. V was cut by 0 bases and J by 4 bases, with 15 bases left in between. The CDR3 has 16 amino acids. Germline assignment: CDR1 LGHNA and CDR2 YSLEER. The CDR3 nucleotides are TGCGCCAGCAGCCAAGATCTCACTCTCCGGGGCACTGAAGCTTTCTTT. This codes for CASSQDLTLRGTEAFF.

This rearrangement joins TRBV30 to TRBJ1-6; D remains ambiguous. CDR1 GTSNPN and CDR2 SVGIG come from the germline V gene (reference sequence). Trimming removed 3 bases from V and 12 bases from J, with 15 bases in between. The CDR3 consists of 13 residues. CDR3 nucleotides: TGTGCCTGGAGCTTCCAGCCCAATGAACCCCTCCACTTT. Translated: CAWSFQPNEPLHF. Supplemented by reference TRBV30 and TRBJ1-6, the full variable domain reads SQTIHQWPATLVQPVGSPLSLECTVEGTSNPNLYWYRQAAGRGLQLLFYSVGIGQISSEVPQNLSASRPQDRQFILSSKKLLLSDSGFYLCAWSFQPNEPLHFGNGTRLTVT.

This clonotype was seen a few times. CDR3 region: CAISEPRTGGYTEAFF. The CDR3 bases are TGTGCCATCAGTGAGCCCCGGACAGGGGGCTACACTGAAGCTTTCTTT. The rearrangement links TRBV10-3 to TRBJ1-1; 11 bases match TRBD1. CDR1 is ENHRY and CDR2 is SYGVKD in the germline V gene. CDR3 length: 16 amino acids. Germline trimming cut 2 bases from V and 3 bases from J; bases unmatched to any gene: 5.

This clonotype was counted many times. The chain links TRBV2 to TRBJ1-4; D remains unclear. V dropped 7 bases and J dropped 0 bases, with 18 bases sitting between them. The CDR3 consists of 17 residues. Germline V gene sequence: CDR1 SNHLY, CDR2 FYNNEI. As DNA, the CDR3 is TGTGCCAGCAAGCCCCCCGCCAGCGAGACAACTAATGAAAAACTGTTTTTT. It specifies CASKPPASETTNEKLFF.

This clonotype has a count of ten or more. This chain uses TRBV5-1 with TRBJ2-7; D not resolved. Trimming took off 2 bases at V and 1 base at J, with 7 bases between the two ends. This CDR3 is built from 13 residues. The germline V gene has CDR1 SGHRS and CDR2 YFSETQ. For the CDR3, the DNA is TGCGCCAGCAGCTTCGGTGTTTCCTACGAGCAGTACTTC. Translation gives CASSFGVSYEQYF.

V usage is TRBV12-2 and J usage is TRBJ2-7; the tabulated D call, TRBD1, remains unverified against the DNA. TRBV12-2 is deemed a pseudogene. The CDR3 spans 16 residues. The CDR3 loop is CASRFKPGRAIYEQYF. The DNA for the CDR3 is TGTGCAAGTCGCTTTAAACCGGGACGGGCCATTTACGAGCAGTACTTC.

This clonotype has ten or more counts. A clone one base away is much larger, so this may be a read error. This rearrangement joins TRBV28 to TRBJ2-3, with D uncertain. This CDR3 spans 11 amino acids. CDR1 is MDHEN and CDR2 is SYDVKM in the germline V gene. CDR3 in amino acids: CASGFTDTQYF. Written as DNA, the CDR3 is TGTGCCAGCGGTTTCACAGATACGCAGTATTTT.

This clonotype was recorded many times. The CDR3 sequence: CASSSPVGGNGYTF. The CDR3 DNA follows: TGTGCCAGCAGTTCCCCCGTTGGGGGCAACGGCTACACCTTC. The chain uses TRBV6-5 and TRBJ1-2, with D perhaps matching TRBD1 (6 bases). V gave up 4 bases and J gave up 8 bases, with 17 bases separating them. Per the germline V gene, CDR1 is MNHEY and CDR2 is SVGAGI. The CDR3 contains 14 residues.

This clonotype has ten or more counts. The CDR3 DNA follows: TGTGCCAGCAGTTCCCCGGACAGGGCTTCCTACGAGCAGTACTTC. Its translation is CASSSPDRASYEQYF. The V gene is TRBV12-3 or TRBV12-4, the J gene TRBJ2-7, with 8 bases identical to TRBD1. The CDR3 loop spans 15 amino acids. Unmatched junction bases numbered 6, after V lost 4 bases and J lost 1 base.

This clonotype was recorded many times. The V call is TRBV4-3, the J call TRBJ2-7, with D perhaps TRBD1 (6 bases). Germline V CDR1 and CDR2: LGHNA, YSLEER. This CDR3 spans 16 amino acids. Trimming shortened V by 1 base and J by 0 bases, and 13 bases separated the two germline ends. DNA of the CDR3: TGCGCCAGCAGCCAAGGGATTACAGGGAACTCCTACGAGCAGTACTTC. Amino acids: CASSQGITGNSYEQYF.

The chain couples TRBV20-1 to TRBJ2-7; 8 bases map to TRBD1. V lost 5 bases to trimming and J lost 4 bases; unmatched junction nucleotides: 10. There are 14 residues in the CDR3. CDR1 and CDR2 (germline): DFQATT, SNEGSKA (reference sequence). The CDR3 reads CSASRTGIGYEQYF. The CDR3 DNA follows: TGCAGTGCTTCACGGACAGGGATAGGTTACGAGCAGTACTTC.

This clonotype has ten or more counts. J is TRBJ1-1 and V is TRBV6-2 or TRBV6-3, with D perhaps TRBD1 (6 bases). Germline V gives CDR1 MNHEY, CDR2 SVGEGT. The CDR3 totals 13 residues. V shed 7 bases and J shed 6 bases, with 15 bases lying between them. The CDR3 reads CASILQGRAEAFF. CDR3 bases: TGTGCCAGCATCCTACAGGGACGGGCTGAAGCTTTCTTT.

This clonotype was counted at least ten times. The DNA of the CDR3 is TGTGCCAGCAGAAATGGGGCGGGAGGTCGCACAGATACGCAGTATTTT. This translates into CASRNGAGGRTDTQYF. The rearrangement links TRBV7-2 to TRBJ2-3; the match to TRBD2 covers 8 bases. The CDR3 length is 16 residues. Per the germline V gene, CDR1 is SGHTA and CDR2 is FQGNSA. V dropped 6 bases and J dropped 1; count of bases not matched to a gene: 9.

This clonotype was seen ten or more times. The J gene is TRBJ2-7, the V gene TRBV20-1; 8 nucleotides align to TRBD2. V lost 3 bases to trimming and J lost 9 bases; unmatched junction nucleotides: 4. The germline gives CDR1 DFQATT, CDR2 SNEGSKA (reference sequence). CDR3 length equals 11 residues. CDR3 DNA sequence: TGCAGTGCTAGGCAGCGGGAGTTGCAGTACTTC. Amino acids: CSARQRELQYF.

This clonotype was counted at least ten times. This chain connects TRBV11-2 to TRBJ2-3; D unclear. Trimming left V 5 bases short and J 5 bases short, with 11 bases between. Germline CDR1 SGHAT, CDR2 FQNNGV. The CDR3 runs 13 residues. The CDR3: CASSRRRGDTQYF. DNA of the CDR3: TGTGCCAGCAGCCGAAGGCGTGGAGATACGCAGTATTTT.

This clonotype came up a few times. This chain joins TRBV20-1 and TRBJ2-7; the D call may be TRBD1 or TRBD2 (5 bases each). The length of the CDR3 is 13 residues. V lost 6 bases, J lost 1 base, and 13 bases lay in between. CDR1 is DFQATT and CDR2 is SNEGSKA in the germline V gene (reference sequence). The CDR3 region has the DNA TGCAGTGCCCCCGGGGACCAGTCCTACGAGCAGTACTTC. It translates to CSAPGDQSYEQYF.

This clonotype was counted at least ten times. The chain carries TRBV5-1 and TRBJ2-5; TRBD1 is a possible D gene (6 bases). The length of the CDR3 is 17 residues. V was pared by 1 base and J by 1 base, with 17 bases between. The V gene's germline CDR1 is SGHRS and CDR2 YFSETQ. The CDR3, as DNA: TGCGCCAGCAGCTTGCAATCCGGGACACTAGTCCAAGAGACCCAGTACTTC. Its translation: CASSLQSGTLVQETQYF.

The gene calls are TRBV11-1 and TRBJ2-1; 9 bases line up with TRBD1. With 0 bases clipped from V and 8 bases from J, the junction kept 14 bases outside the gene matches. In germline, CDR1 is SGHAT, CDR2 FQDESV (reference sequence). This CDR3 contains 18 residues. The CDR3 DNA follows: TGTGCCAGCAGCTTAGCGGTTATCAACAGGGGGCGGGTTGATGAGCAGTTCTTC. Its translation: CASSLAVINRGRVDEQFF.

This clonotype was found many times. The J gene is TRBJ2-2, the V gene TRBV6-1; 9 positions agree with TRBD2. The length of the CDR3 is 15 residues. The germline CDR1 and CDR2 sequences are MNHNS and SASEGT. V was clipped by 3 bases and J by 5 bases; unmatched bases: 4. The DNA of the CDR3 is TGTGCCAGCAGTGAGACTAGCGGTATTACCGGGGAGCTGTTTTTT. It is translated as CASSETSGITGELFF.

This clonotype was detected only a few times. The rearrangement uses TRBV20-1 and TRBJ2-7; D is possibly TRBD1 (6 bases). V was shortened by 0 bases and J by 5 bases, with 14 bases between the two germline ends. CDR1 is DFQATT and CDR2 is SNEGSKA in the germline V gene (reference sequence). The CDR3 spans 14 residues. The CDR3 DNA reads as TGCAGTGCTAGAGATTTTAGGACAGCGGACGAGCAGTACTTC. Residues: CSARDFRTADEQYF.

The J gene is TRBJ1-1, the V gene TRBV15, with D unclear. CDR1 and CDR2 from the germline V gene are LNHNV and YYDKDF (reference sequence). The CDR3 is made up of 14 amino acids. V was trimmed by 4 bases and J by 8 bases, leaving 17 bases between them. The CDR3 nucleotides are TGTGCCACCAGCAACCCGATAGGAGGTGCGGAAGCTTTCTTT. It specifies CATSNPIGGAEAFF.

This clonotype was counted between two and nine times. V and J are TRBV28 and TRBJ2-7; 13 bases line up with TRBD2. With 5 bases clipped from V and 6 bases from J, the junction kept 16 bases outside the gene matches. Germline CDR1 is MDHEN and CDR2 is SYDVKM. The CDR3 spans 18 residues. The CDR3 is CASSHRGQWTSGSPEQYF. Written as DNA, the CDR3 is TGTGCCAGCAGTCACCGTGGCCAGTGGACTAGCGGGAGTCCCGAGCAGTACTTC.

The V call is TRBV4-2, the J call TRBJ2-7; D is possibly TRBD1 (5 bases). Trimming shortened V by 4 bases and J by 3 bases, and 28 bases separated the two germline ends. Per germline, CDR1 LGHNA and CDR2 YNFKEQ. This CDR3 contains 19 residues. CDR3 protein: CASSPSDRLGQALFYEQYF. The CDR3 coding sequence is TGTGCCAGCAGCCCATCCGACCGGTTGGGGCAGGCTCTTTTCTACGAGCAGTACTTC.

This clonotype appeared many times. The gene calls are TRBV5-6 and TRBJ2-3, with D hard to call. Germline values: CDR1 SGHDT, CDR2 YYEEEE. The CDR3 is 14 amino acids. V was pared by 4 bases and J by 5 bases, with 14 bases between. The CDR3 coding sequence is TGTGCCAGCAGCCCCGTAAGCCCGGGAGATACGCAGTATTTT. It is translated as CASSPVSPGDTQYF.

The chain is built from TRBV3-1 and TRBJ1-5; 7 bases are a match to TRBD1. Germline V gives CDR1 LGHDT, CDR2 YNNKEL (reference sequence). J was trimmed by 4 bases and V by 4 bases; bases with no gene match: 4. The CDR3 extends over 14 amino acids. In nucleotides, the CDR3 is TGTGCCAGCAGCCCGGGACAGAGGAATCAGCCCCAGCATTTT. Translated, it gives CASSPGQRNQPQHF.

The chain carries TRBV10-3 and TRBJ2-1; a possible D gene is TRBD1 (6 bases). CDR3 length: 14 amino acids. The V end lost 8 bases, the J end lost 8 bases, and 19 bases lay between the germline ends. Germline lookup yields CDR1 ENHRY and CDR2 SYGVKD. The CDR3 spells CAIRSPRGEHEQFF. The CDR3 bases are TGTGCCATCCGGAGCCCCAGGGGAGAGCATGAGCAGTTCTTC.

The J gene is TRBJ1-2, the V gene TRBV15; weak D call: TRBD1 (6 bases). Deletions cut 3 bases from V and 8 bases from J, with 13 bases between. The V gene's germline CDR1 is LNHNV and CDR2 YYDKDF (reference sequence). There are 13 residues in the CDR3. In nucleotides, the CDR3 is TGTGCCACCAGCAGGGGAGGGGGAGAGGGCTACACCTTC. Its protein is CATSRGGGEGYTF.

The chain employs TRBV12-3 or TRBV12-4 and TRBJ1-5, with 7 bases lining up with TRBD1. V shed 6 bases and J 6 bases; nucleotides not matched to a gene: 8. CDR3 length: 14 residues. The CDR3 DNA reads as TGTGCCAGCAGCCAGACAGGGAATAGTCAGCCCCAGCATTTT. It codes for CASSQTGNSQPQHF.

This clonotype was detected ten times or more. CDR3 amino acids: CASSQGRDLEFF. CDR3 in DNA: TGTGCCAGCAGCCAAGGGCGGGACTTGGAGTTCTTC. The chain couples TRBV3-1 to TRBJ2-1; a weak D match, TRBD2 (6 bases). V lost 1 base to trimming and J lost 14 bases, with 12 bases between them. The CDR3 runs to 12 residues. Germline CDR1 reads LGHDT; CDR2 reads YNNKEL (reference sequence).